The sequence of this T cell receptor beta chain was determined in a study of cytomegalovirus exposure and HLA in healthy donors. Points from the study as a whole: TCR beta chains numbering more than 150 were designated cytomegalovirus-associated. A cluster of highly shared sequence variants was likely a sequencing artifact. V- and J-gene trimming in TCR beta was tied to a missense DCLRE1C variant by an analysis performed later.

In this sample, this clone turned up once. What it binds is unknown. PCR amplification relied on 60 Vbeta primers (plus 13 Jbeta primers). TCRdb's copy holds only in-frame clones and misses some; the assay was immunoSEQ multiplex PCR. This sample has around 150,000 clones; roughly 81% occur once, and the top ten carry 13%. These donors, healthy bone marrow donors, were studied. V was clipped by 4 bases and J by 5 bases, with 13 bases between them. The germline V gene encodes CDR1 SGHRS and CDR2 YFSETQ. There are 14 residues in the CDR3. Specimen: PBMCs. The V call is TRBV5-1, the J call TRBJ2-1, with a weak D call TRBD2 (6 bases). This clonotype was sampled from a woman in her 50s in good health and CMV-seronegative. The CDR3 loop is CASSGWGDHNEQFF. The CDR3 DNA is TGCGCCAGCAGCGGCTGGGGGGACCACAATGAGCAGTTCTTC.